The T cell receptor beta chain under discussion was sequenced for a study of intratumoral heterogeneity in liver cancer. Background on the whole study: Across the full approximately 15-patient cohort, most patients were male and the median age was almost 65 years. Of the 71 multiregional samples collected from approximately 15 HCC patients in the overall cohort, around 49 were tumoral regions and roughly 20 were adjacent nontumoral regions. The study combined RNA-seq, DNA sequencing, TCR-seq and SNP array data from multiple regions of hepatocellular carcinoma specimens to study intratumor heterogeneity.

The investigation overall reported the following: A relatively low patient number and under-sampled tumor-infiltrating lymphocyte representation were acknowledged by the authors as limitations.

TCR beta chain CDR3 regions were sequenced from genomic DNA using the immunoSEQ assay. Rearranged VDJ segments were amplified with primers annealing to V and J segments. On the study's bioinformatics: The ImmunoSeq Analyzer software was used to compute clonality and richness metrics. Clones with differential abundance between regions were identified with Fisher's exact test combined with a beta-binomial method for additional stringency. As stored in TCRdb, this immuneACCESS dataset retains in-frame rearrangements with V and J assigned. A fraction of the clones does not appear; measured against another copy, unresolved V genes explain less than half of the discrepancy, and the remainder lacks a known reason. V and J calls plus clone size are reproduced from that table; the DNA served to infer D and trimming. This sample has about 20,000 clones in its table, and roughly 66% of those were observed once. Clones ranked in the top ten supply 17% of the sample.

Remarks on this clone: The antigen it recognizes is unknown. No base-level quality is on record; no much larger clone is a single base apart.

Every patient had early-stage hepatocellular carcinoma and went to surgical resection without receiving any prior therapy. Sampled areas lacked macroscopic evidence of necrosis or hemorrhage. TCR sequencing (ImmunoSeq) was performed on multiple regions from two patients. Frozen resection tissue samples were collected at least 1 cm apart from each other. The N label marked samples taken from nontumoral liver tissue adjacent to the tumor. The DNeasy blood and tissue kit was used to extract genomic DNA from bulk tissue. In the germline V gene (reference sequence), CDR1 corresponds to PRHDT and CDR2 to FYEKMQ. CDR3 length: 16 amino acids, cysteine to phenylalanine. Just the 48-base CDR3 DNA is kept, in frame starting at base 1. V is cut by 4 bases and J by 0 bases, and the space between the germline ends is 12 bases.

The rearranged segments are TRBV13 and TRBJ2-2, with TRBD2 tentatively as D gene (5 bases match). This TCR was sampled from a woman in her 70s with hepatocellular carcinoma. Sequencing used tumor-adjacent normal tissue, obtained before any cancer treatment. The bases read TGTGCCAGCAGCTCCGTAGCGCAGACGAACACCGGGGAGCTGTTTTTT. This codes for CASSSVAQTNTGELFF.